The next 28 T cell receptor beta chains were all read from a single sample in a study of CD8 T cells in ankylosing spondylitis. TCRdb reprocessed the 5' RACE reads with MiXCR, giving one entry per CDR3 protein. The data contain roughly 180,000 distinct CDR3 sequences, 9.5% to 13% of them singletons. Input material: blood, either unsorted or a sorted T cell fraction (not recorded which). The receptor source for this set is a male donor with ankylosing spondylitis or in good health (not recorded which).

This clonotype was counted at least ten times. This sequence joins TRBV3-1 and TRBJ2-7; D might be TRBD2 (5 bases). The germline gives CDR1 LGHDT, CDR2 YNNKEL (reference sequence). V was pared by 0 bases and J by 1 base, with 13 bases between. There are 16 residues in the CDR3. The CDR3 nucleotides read TGTGCCAGCAGCCAAGATAGCGTACGGGATTCCTACGAGCAGTACTTC. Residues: CASSQDSVRDSYEQYF.

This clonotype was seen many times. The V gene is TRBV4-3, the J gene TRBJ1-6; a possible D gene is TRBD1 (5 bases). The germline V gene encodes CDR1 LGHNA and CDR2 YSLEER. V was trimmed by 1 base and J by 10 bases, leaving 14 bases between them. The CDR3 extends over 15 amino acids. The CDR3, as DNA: TGCGCCAGCAGCCAAGGGACAACGGTGGACTCACCCCTCCACTTT. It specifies CASSQGTTVDSPLHF.

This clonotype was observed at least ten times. The CDR3 spells CASSLEGRPAQYF. In nucleotides, the CDR3 is TGTGCCAGCAGCCTTGAGGGCCGACCGGCGCAGTATTTT. The chain recombines TRBV12-3 or TRBV12-4 with TRBJ2-3; a possible D gene is TRBD2 (5 bases). With 6 bases removed from V and 10 bases from J, the gap between germline ends came to 17 bases. The CDR3 is 13 amino acids.

The CDR3, as DNA: TGTGCCACCAAGCGTACCGGGGTCGTCTACGAGCAGTACTTC. Amino acid sequence: CATKRTGVVYEQYF. This rearrangement joins TRBV6-1 to TRBJ2-7; D perhaps matches TRBD2 (5 bases). In germline, CDR1 is MNHNS, CDR2 SASEGT. The CDR3 is made up of 14 amino acids. V was pared by 10 bases and J by 3 bases, with 19 bases between.

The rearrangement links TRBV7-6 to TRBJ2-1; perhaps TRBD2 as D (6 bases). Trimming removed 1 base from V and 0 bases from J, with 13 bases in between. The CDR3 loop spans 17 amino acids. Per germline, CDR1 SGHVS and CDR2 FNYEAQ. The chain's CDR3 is CASSLVVGGSSYNEQFF. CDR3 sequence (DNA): TGTGCCAGCAGCTTAGTGGTGGGGGGTAGCTCCTACAATGAGCAGTTCTTC.

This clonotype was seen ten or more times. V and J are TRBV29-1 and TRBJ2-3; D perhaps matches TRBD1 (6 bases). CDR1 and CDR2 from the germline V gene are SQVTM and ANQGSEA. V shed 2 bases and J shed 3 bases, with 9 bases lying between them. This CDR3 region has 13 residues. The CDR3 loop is CSVEITGTDTQYF. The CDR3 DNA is TGCAGCGTTGAAATAACAGGGACAGATACGCAGTATTTT.

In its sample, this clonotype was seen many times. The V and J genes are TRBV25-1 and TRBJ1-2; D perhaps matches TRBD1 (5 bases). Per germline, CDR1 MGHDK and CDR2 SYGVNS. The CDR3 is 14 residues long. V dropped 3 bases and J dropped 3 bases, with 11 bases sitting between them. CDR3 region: CASSESTVHYGYTF. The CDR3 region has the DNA TGTGCCAGCAGTGAGTCGACAGTACACTATGGCTACACCTTC.

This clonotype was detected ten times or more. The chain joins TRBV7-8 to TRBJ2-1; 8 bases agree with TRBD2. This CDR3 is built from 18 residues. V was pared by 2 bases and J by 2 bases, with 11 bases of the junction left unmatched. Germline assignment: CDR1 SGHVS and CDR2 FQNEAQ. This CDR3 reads CASSLTRVGLAPYNEQFF. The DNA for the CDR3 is TGTGCCAGCAGCTTAACAAGGGTAGGACTAGCACCCTACAATGAGCAGTTCTTC.

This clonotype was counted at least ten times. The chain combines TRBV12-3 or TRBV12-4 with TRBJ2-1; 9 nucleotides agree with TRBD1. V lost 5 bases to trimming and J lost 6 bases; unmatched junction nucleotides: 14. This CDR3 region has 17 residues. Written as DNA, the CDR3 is TGTGCCAGCAGTAAACGTTTGTGGGACAGGGCTCTCAATGAGCAGTTCTTC. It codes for CASSKRLWDRALNEQFF.

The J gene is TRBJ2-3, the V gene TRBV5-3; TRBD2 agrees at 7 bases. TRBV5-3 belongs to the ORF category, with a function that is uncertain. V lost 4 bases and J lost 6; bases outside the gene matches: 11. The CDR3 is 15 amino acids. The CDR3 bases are TGTGCCAGAAGCCGGGGACTACCGCGAGGGGATACGCAGTATTTT. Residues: CARSRGLPRGDTQYF.

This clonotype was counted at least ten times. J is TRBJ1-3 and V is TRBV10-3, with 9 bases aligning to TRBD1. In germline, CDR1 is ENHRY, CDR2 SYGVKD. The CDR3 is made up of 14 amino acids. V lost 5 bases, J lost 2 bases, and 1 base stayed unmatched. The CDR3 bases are TGTGCCATCAGTACAGGGGGCACTGGAAACACCATATATTTT. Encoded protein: CAISTGGTGNTIYF.

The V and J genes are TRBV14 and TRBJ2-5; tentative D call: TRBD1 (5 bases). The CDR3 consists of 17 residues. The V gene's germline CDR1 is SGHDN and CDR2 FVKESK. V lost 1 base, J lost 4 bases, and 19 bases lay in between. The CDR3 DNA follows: TGTGCCAGCAGCCAAGCCTTCCGTAGGGGATACTTAGAGACCCAGTACTTC. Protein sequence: CASSQAFRRGYLETQYF.

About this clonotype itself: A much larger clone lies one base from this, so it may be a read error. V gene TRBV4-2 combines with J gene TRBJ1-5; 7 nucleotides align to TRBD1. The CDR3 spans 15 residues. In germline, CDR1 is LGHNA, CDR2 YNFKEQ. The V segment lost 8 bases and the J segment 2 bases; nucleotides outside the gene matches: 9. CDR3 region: CASRVGTEGNQPQHF. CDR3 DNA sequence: TGTGCCAGCCGCGTCGGGACAGAGGGCAATCAGCCCCAGCATTTT.

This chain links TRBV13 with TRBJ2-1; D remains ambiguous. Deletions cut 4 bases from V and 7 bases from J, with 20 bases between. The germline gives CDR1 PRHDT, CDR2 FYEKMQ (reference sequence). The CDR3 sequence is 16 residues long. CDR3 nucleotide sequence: TGTGCCAGCAGCTCGAGATGGCAGGCTGGGGTAAATGAGCAGTTCTTC. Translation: CASSSRWQAGVNEQFF.

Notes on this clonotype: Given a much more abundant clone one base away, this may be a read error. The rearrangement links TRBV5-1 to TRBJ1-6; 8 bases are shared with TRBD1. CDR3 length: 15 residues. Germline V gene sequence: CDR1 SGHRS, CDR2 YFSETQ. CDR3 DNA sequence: TGCGCCGGCAGCTTGTCCGGGACAGGAAATTCACCCCTCCACTTT. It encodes CAGSLSGTGNSPLHF. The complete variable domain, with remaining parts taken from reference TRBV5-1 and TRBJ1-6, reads KAGVTQTPRYLIKTRGQQVTLSCSPISGHRSVSWYQQTPGQGLQFLFEYFSETQRNKGNFPGRFSGRQFSNSRSEMNVSTLELGDSALYLCAGSLSGTGNSPLHFGNGTRLTVT.

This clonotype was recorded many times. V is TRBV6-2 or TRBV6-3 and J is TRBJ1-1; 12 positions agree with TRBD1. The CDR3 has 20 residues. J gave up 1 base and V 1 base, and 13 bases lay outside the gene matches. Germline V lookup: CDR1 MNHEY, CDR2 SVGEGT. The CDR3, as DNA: TGTGCCAGCAGTTACTTAGAACCGGGACAGGGGGCGAGTGGGAACACTGAAGCTTTCTTT. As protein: CASSYLEPGQGASGNTEAFF.

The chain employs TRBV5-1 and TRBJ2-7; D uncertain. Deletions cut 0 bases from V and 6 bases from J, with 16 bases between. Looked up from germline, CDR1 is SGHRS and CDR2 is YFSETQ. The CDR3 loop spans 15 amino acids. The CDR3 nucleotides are TGCGCCAGCAGCTTGGCCGTAGTCTCGAGAGGCGAGCAGTACTTC. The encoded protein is CASSLAVVSRGEQYF. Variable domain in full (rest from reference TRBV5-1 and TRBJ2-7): KAGVTQTPRYLIKTRGQQVTLSCSPISGHRSVSWYQQTPGQGLQFLFEYFSETQRNKGNFPGRFSGRQFSNSRSEMNVSTLELGDSALYLCASSLAVVSRGEQYFGPGTRLTVT.

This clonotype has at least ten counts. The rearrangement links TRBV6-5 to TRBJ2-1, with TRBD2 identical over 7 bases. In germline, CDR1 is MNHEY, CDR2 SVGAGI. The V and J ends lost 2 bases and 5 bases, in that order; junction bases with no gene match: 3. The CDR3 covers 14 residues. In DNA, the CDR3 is TGTGCCAGCAGTTACCTTAGCGGGCACAATGAGCAGTTCTTC. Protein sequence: CASSYLSGHNEQFF.

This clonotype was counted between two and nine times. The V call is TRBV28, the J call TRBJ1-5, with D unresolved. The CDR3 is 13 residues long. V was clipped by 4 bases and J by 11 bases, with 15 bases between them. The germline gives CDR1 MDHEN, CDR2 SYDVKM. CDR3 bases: TGTGCCAGCAGTTCCCCACCGGGTTGGGCCCAGCATTTT. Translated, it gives CASSSPPGWAQHF.

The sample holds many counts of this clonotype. In DNA, the CDR3 is TGCGCCAGCAACGGGCTAACCACAGATACGCAGTATTTT. This translates into CASNGLTTDTQYF. V is TRBV5-1 and J is TRBJ2-3, with D hard to call. CDR3 length: 13 residues. Germline V CDR1 and CDR2: SGHRS, YFSETQ. V dropped 6 bases and J dropped 2 bases, with 10 bases sitting between them.

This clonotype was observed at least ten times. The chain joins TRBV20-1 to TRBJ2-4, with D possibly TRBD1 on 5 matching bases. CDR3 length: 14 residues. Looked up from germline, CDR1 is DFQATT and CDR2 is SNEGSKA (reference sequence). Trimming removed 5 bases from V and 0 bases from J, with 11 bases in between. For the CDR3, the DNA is TGCAGTGCTGACCTGGGGCTAGCCAAAAACATTCAGTACTTC. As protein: CSADLGLAKNIQYF.

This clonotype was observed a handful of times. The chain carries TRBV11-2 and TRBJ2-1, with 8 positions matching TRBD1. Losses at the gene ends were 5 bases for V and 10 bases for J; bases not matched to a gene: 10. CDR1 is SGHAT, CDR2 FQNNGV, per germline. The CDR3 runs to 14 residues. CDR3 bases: TGTGCCAGCAGCCGGACGACAGGGGTAGGGGAGCAGTTCTTC. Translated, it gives CASSRTTGVGEQFF.

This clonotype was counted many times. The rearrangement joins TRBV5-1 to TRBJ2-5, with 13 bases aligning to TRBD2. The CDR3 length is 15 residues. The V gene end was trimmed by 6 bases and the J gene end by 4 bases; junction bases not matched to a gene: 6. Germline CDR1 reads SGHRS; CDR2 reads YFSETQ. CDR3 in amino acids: CASMPGLAGRETQYF. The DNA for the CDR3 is TGCGCCAGCATGCCGGGACTAGCGGGACGAGAGACCCAGTACTTC.

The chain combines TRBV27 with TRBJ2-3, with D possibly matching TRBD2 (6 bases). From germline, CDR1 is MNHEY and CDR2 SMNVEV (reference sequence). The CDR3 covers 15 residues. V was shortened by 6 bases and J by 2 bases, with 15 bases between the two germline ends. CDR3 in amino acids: CASRLSAGPTDTQYF. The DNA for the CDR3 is TGTGCCAGCAGACTCTCAGCGGGCCCCACAGATACGCAGTATTTT.

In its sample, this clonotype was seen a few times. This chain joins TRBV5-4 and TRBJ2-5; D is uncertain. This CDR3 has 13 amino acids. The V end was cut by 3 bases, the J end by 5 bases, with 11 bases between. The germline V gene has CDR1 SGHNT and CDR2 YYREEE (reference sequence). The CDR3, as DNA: TGTGCCAGCAGCTCCTCCCCATACGAGACCCAGTACTTC. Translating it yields CASSSSPYETQYF.

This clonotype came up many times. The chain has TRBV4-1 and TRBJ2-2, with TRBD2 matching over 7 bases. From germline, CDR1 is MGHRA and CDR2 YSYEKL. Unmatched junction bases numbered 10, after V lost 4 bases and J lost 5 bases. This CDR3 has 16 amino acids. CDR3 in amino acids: CASSRERGGRTGELFF. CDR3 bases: TGCGCCAGCAGCCGGGAGAGGGGAGGGCGGACCGGGGAGCTGTTTTTT.

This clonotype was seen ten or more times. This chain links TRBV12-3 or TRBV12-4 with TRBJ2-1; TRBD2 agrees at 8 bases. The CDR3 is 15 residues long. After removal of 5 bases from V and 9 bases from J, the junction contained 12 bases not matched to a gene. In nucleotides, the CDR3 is TGTGCCAGCAGTGCCGGGGCGGGAGGCCTCGGTGAGCAGTTCTTC. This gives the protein CASSAGAGGLGEQFF.

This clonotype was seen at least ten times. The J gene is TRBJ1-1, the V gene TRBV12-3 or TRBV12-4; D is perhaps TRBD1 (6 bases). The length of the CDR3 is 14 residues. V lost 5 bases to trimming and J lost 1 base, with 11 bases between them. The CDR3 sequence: CASSAGTPNTEAFF. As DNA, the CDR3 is TGTGCCAGCAGTGCCGGGACACCGAACACTGAAGCTTTCTTT.